What follows is one T cell receptor (beta chain) and its context. The antigen remains unidentified. The data stem from a study of cytomegalovirus exposure and HLA in healthy donors. About the study: The 120 validation repertoires, a later analysis reported, used the same platform as the approximately 730 repertoires from the first cohort.

Trimming cost V 0 bases and J 2 bases, with 17 bases left between them. The CDR3 is 17 residues long. CDR1 and CDR2 from the germline V gene are GTSNPN and SVGIG (reference sequence). Some clones are missing from TCRdb's copy, which holds only in-frame ones; the method was immunoSEQ multiplex PCR. The sample contains roughly 330,000 clones, roughly 87% of which appear only once. Notes on the study in general: Most TCR sequences proved rare, with some public TCRs found in many donors. The study listed some 160 cytomegalovirus-associated TCR beta chains. High sensitivity and specificity were reportedly achieved when the classifier diagnosed cytomegalovirus status.

Specimen: PBMCs. The clonotype comes from a woman in her twenties or thirties in good health and CMV-seropositive. J is TRBJ2-1 and V is TRBV30, with D perhaps given as TRBD1 or TRBD2 (5 bases each). CDR3: CAWSVSMTGTAYNEQFF. In nucleotides, the CDR3 is TGTGCCTGGAGTGTATCTATGACGGGGACCGCCTACAATGAGCAGTTCTTC.